The 14 T cell receptor beta chains given below trace back to one sample, sequenced in a study of Ad26.COV2.S vaccination and SARS-CoV-2 variants. The treatment was: approximately 18 received Ad26.COV2.S at low or high dose, single or two shots; about five received placebo; per-sample allocation not given. Samples came from day 63 after the first vaccine or placebo injection. Sequenced by immunoSEQ multiplex PCR; TCRdb stores in-frame clones only, minus some. The repertoire holds about 400,000 clones, with 70% to 90% as singletons. The specimen comprised peripheral blood, sampled in a trial of Ad26.COV2.S vaccine versus placebo. These TCRs come from a person aged 18-65 years who received the Ad26.COV2.S COVID-19 vaccine or a placebo.

The chain recombines TRBV7-2 with TRBJ2-7, with 7 bases fitting TRBD2. The germline CDR1 and CDR2 sequences are SGHTA and FQGNSA. CDR3 length: 17 amino acids. The trim removed 3 bases at V and 0 bases at J, leaving 11 bases unmatched. The CDR3 DNA reads as TGTGCCAGCAGCTTCCATCCCGGGGGGACCTTCTCCTACGAGCAGTACTTC. It yields the protein CASSFHPGGTFSYEQYF.

V and J are TRBV6-5 and TRBJ1-2; D gene uncertain. This CDR3 contains 14 residues. In germline, CDR1 is MNHEY, CDR2 SVGAGI. V was shortened by 4 bases and J by 8 bases, with 17 bases between the two germline ends. The CDR3 loop is CASSSTVRARGYTF. Here the CDR3 DNA reads TGTGCCAGCAGTTCTACTGTTCGGGCGAGGGGCTACACCTTC.

The chain links TRBV4-1 to TRBJ2-3; possibly TRBD1 for D (5 bases). The CDR3 contains 15 residues. V was shortened by 1 base and J by 1 base, with 9 bases between the two germline ends. Per the germline V gene, CDR1 is MGHRA and CDR2 is YSYEKL. In DNA form, the CDR3 reads TGCGCCAGCAGCCAAGCCCTACAGGGCACAGATACGCAGTATTTT. Amino acids: CASSQALQGTDTQYF.

This clone was counted once. V usage is TRBV7-2 and J usage is TRBJ2-3, with a weak D call TRBD2 (6 bases). The CDR3 loop spans 14 amino acids. Trimming took off 6 bases at V and 4 bases at J, with 14 bases between the two ends. CDR1 is SGHTA, CDR2 FQGNSA, per germline. CDR3 nucleotides: TGTGCCAGCAGTCCTTGGAGGGCCGCAGATACGCAGTATTTT. It translates to CASSPWRAADTQYF.

The J gene is TRBJ2-6, the V gene TRBV19; 7 nucleotides line up with TRBD2. This CDR3 has 17 residues. Germline values: CDR1 LNHDA, CDR2 SQIVND (reference sequence). V was clipped by 3 bases and J by 0 bases; unmatched bases: 5. CDR3 in DNA: TGTGCCAGTAGTATGGGAGGGCTCGGCTCTGGGGCCAACGTCCTGACTTTC. Protein: CASSMGGLGSGANVLTF.

As concerns this clone: Distinct nucleotide sequences in the sample also encode this CDR3. The V gene is TRBV19, the J gene TRBJ2-7, with 11 bases identical to TRBD2. Germline V gene data show CDR1 as LNHDA and CDR2 as SQIVND (reference sequence). V lost 3 bases, J lost 2 bases, and 0 bases stayed unmatched. This CDR3 is 14 amino acids long. CDR3 DNA: TGTGCCAGTAGTATTAGCGGGGGGGCCTACGAGCAGTACTTC. Protein product: CASSISGGAYEQYF.

As for this clone: Other DNA sequences in this sample translate to the same CDR3. The V and J genes are TRBV5-1 and TRBJ1-1; D is undetermined. CDR1 SGHRS and CDR2 YFSETQ come from the germline V gene. Trimming removed 0 bases at V and 3 bases at J, with 3 bases between. The length of the CDR3 is 12 residues. The CDR3 DNA follows: TGCGCCAGCAGCTTGGGGTACACTGAAGCTTTCTTT. The encoded protein is CASSLGYTEAFF.

V gene TRBV29-1 combines with J gene TRBJ1-1; no definite D call. Germline CDR1 SQVTM, CDR2 ANQGSEA. This CDR3 is 14 amino acids long. V was shortened by 4 bases and J by 1 base, with 13 bases between the two germline ends. The DNA of the CDR3 is TGCAGCGTTGGATCCGACTCTACGAACACTGAAGCTTTCTTT. Translated, it gives CSVGSDSTNTEAFF. Looking up the rest from reference TRBV29-1 and TRBJ1-1 gives the full variable domain: SAVISQKPSRDICQRGTSLTIQCQVDSQVTMMFWYRQQPGQSLTLIATANQGSEATYESGFVIDKFPISRPNLTFSTLTVSNMSPEDSSIYLCSVGSDSTNTEAFFGQGTRLTVV.

The V gene is TRBV11-2, the J gene TRBJ1-2, with D possibly TRBD1 on 6 matching bases. Germline CDR1 SGHAT, CDR2 FQNNGV. The CDR3 contains 15 residues. Trimming took off 7 bases at V and 8 bases at J, with 23 bases between the two ends. CDR3 amino acids: CASNYRGRQGGGYTF. DNA of the CDR3: TGTGCCAGCAACTACCGGGGGCGGCAGGGCGGAGGCTACACCTTC.

The CDR3 coding sequence is TGTGCCAGCTCGAGGGCTACTAATGAAAAACTGTTTTTT. This encodes CASSRATNEKLFF. The chain couples TRBV11-1 to TRBJ1-4; no definite D call. There are 13 residues in the CDR3. Trimming left V 8 bases short and J 2 bases short, with 9 bases between. Germline V gene sequence: CDR1 SGHAT, CDR2 FQDESV (reference sequence).

The chain is built from TRBV7-2 and TRBJ1-2; 7 positions agree with TRBD1. Germline-derived CDR1 and CDR2 are SGHTA and FQGNSA. This CDR3 comprises 14 residues. Trimming took 0 bases from V and 7 from J; bases not matched to a gene: 5. The CDR3 region has the DNA TGTGCCAGCAGCTTAGCAGCTGACAGGGTTGGCTACACCTTC. The encoded protein is CASSLAADRVGYTF.

This clone occurred a few times. The chain is built from TRBV15 and TRBJ1-4, with TRBD1 identical over 7 bases. With 5 bases clipped from V and 2 bases from J, the junction kept 8 bases outside the gene matches. The CDR3 loop spans 16 amino acids. The germline V gene encodes CDR1 LNHNV and CDR2 YYDKDF (reference sequence). In nucleotides, the CDR3 is TGTGCCACCAGCGACCCCCTAGGGGGCACTAATGAAAAACTGTTTTTT. Encoded protein: CATSDPLGGTNEKLFF. Drawing the rest from reference TRBV15 and TRBJ1-4, the complete variable domain is DAMVIQNPRYQVTQFGKPVTLSCSQTLNHNVMYWYQQKSSQAPKLLFHYYDKDFNNEADTPDNFQSRRPNTSFCFLDIRSPGLGDTAMYLCATSDPLGGTNEKLFFGSGTQLSVL.

The V call is TRBV28, the J call TRBJ2-7, with 9 bases identical to TRBD1. The CDR3 has 14 amino acids. From germline, CDR1 is MDHEN and CDR2 SYDVKM. J gave up 5 bases and V 6 bases, and 8 bases lay outside the gene matches. CDR3 loop: CASRNTGGRNEQYF. The CDR3 coding sequence is TGTGCCAGCAGAAATACAGGGGGCAGGAACGAGCAGTACTTC.

Of note for this clone: An end of the junction differs from the germline gene, which may be a read error. The chain carries TRBV6-2 or TRBV6-3 and TRBJ2-7, with a possible D match to TRBD2 (7 bases). This CDR3 contains 14 residues. Looked up from germline, CDR1 is MNHEY and CDR2 is SVGEGT. The CDR3 is CASSHSGGPYEQYF. In DNA form, the CDR3 reads TGTGCCAGCAGTCACTCCGGGGGGCCCTACGAGCAGTACTTC.